This T cell receptor (beta chain) was sequenced in a study of lymphopenia after photon versus proton radiotherapy. Notes on the study in general: Post-nadir TCR diversity decline inversely tracked overall survival among those who died. Oligoclonal CD8+ Temra expansion after nadir drove photon patients' diversity drop. Under photons, naive T cells and diversity fell while effector/memory populations rose.

A word on this clone: What it binds is unknown.

The CDR3 is 15 amino acids. The V and J ends lost 5 bases and 4 bases respectively, with 12 bases between them. Germline-derived CDR1 and CDR2 are SGHAT and FQNNGV. The table came from immunoSEQ multiplex PCR; TCRdb's copy has only in-frame clones and leaves some out. The sample has approximately 47,000 clones, approximately 85% seen once. The TCR originated in a man aged 40-49 years with gastric cancer. The V gene is TRBV11-2, the J gene TRBJ1-6; D might be TRBD1 (6 bases). Sequenced here: peripheral blood, sampled from a patient treated with photon-based radiotherapy. CDR3 sequence: CASSLTGGYNSPLHF. The CDR3 DNA reads as TGTGCCAGCAGCCTGACAGGCGGTTATAATTCACCCCTCCACTTT.